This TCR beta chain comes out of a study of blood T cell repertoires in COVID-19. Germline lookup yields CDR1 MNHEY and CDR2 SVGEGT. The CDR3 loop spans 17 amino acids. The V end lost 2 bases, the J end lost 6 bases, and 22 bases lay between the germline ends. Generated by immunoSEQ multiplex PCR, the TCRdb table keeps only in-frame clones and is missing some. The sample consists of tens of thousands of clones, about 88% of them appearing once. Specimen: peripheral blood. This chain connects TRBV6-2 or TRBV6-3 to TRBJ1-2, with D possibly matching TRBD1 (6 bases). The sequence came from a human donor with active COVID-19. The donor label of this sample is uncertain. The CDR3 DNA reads TGTGCCAGCAGTTACCACCCACGGACAGAGGGAATGGATGGCTACACCTTC. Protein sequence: CASSYHPRTEGMDGYTF.